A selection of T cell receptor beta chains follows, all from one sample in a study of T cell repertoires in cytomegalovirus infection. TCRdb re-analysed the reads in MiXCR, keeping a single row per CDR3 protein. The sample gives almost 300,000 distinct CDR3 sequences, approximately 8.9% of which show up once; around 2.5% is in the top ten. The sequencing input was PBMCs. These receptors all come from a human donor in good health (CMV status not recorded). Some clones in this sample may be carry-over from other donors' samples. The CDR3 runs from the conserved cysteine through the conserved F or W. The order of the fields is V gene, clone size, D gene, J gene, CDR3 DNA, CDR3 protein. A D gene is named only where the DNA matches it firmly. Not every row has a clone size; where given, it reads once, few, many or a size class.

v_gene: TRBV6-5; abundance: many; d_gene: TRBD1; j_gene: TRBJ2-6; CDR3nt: TGTGCCAGCAGTTACTCCCAGTCCGGGGACAGTTATCCTGGGGCCAACGTCCTGACTTTC; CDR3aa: CASSYSQSGDSYPGANVLTF
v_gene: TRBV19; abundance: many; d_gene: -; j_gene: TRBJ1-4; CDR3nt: TGTGCCAGTGCGGCAGTGGGGCTAGGTGAAAAACTGTTTTTT; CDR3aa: CASAAVGLGEKLFF
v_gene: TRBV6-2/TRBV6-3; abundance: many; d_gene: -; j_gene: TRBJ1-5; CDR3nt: TGTGCCAGCAGATTTCGGGGCCTCACGGAAGGACCCCAGCATTTT; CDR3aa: CASRFRGLTEGPQHF
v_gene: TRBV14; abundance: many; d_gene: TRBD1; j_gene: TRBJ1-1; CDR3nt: TGTGCCAGCAGCCACAGGGGGCGAGGTACTGAAGCTTTCTTT; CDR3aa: CASSHRGRGTEAFF
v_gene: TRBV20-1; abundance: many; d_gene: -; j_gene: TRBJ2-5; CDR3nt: TGCAGTGCTAGAGAAATCGTTCTAGCCCAAGAGACCCAGTACTTC; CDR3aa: CSAREIVLAQETQYF
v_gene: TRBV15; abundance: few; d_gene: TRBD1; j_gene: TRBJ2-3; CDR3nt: TGTGCCACCAGCAGAGATCCCTCGACAGGGGCAGATACGCAGTATTTT; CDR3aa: CATSRDPSTGADTQYF
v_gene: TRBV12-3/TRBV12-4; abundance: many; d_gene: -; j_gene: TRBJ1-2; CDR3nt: TGTGCCAGCAGTTTAGGGGACATCAAGGGCTACACCTTC; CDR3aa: CASSLGDIKGYTF
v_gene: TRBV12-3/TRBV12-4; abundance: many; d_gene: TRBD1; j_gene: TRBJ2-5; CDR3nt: TGTGCCAGCAGGAGTGGACAGGGCGGGGTAGAAGAGACCCAGTACTTC; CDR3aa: CASRSGQGGVEETQYF
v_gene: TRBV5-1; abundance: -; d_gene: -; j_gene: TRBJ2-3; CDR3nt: TGCGCCAGCAGCTTGGGACTTGGACGGAATCCGGGGGATACGCAGTATTTT; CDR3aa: CASSLGLGRNPGDTQYF
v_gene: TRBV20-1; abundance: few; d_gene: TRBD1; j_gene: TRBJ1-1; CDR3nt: TGCAGTGCCCTGGGACAGGGTTCAATGAACACTGAAGCTTTCTTT; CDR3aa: CSALGQGSMNTEAFF
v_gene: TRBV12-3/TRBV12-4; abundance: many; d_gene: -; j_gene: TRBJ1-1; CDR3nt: TGTGCCAGCAGTCCGGGACACCCGAACACTGAAGCTTTCTTT; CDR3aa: CASSPGHPNTEAFF
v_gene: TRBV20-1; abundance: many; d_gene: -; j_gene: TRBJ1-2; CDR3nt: TGCAGTGCCTTGGGGTCTGGCGGCTACACCTTC; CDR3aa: CSALGSGGYTF
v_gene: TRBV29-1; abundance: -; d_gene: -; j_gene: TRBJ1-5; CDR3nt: TGCAGCGTTGGCAGGGAAGGTCAGCCCCAGCATTTT; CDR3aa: CSVGREGQPQHF